This TCR beta chain stems from a study of Graves' ophthalmopathy and Graves' hyperthyroidism. Across the whole study: At the time of initial diagnosis and before any treatment, peripheral blood was collected.

This clonotype has ten or more counts. What it binds is unknown. Overall study findings and caveats: Most expanded thyroid clonotypes above 0.001 frequency also appeared in blood.

Transcripts of RNA were the source for amplifying TCR beta CDR3 regions. First-round RT-PCR relied on HTBI primers, and a second-round multiplex PCR came next. TCRdb re-analysed the multiplex PCR reads in MiXCR, keeping a single row per CDR3 protein. The sample includes hundreds of thousands of distinct CDR3 sequences, 20% to 25% of them seen just once. Hyperthyroidism was classified as stable if no ophthalmopathy occurred within 18 months of follow-up. Germline V gene lookup returns CDR1 SQVTM and CDR2 ANQGSEA. The CDR3 spans 13 residues. Trimming removed 0 bases from V and 14 bases from J, with 17 bases in between.

This TCR was sampled from a woman under 30 with stable Graves' hyperthyroidism. Some clones in this sample may be carry-over from other donors' samples. The genes are TRBV29-1 and TRBJ2-4, with a tentative D call TRBD1 (6 bases). The sequencing input was peripheral blood. The CDR3 sequence: CSVEDPGRGHKYF. CDR3 coding DNA: TGCAGCGTTGAAGATCCGGGTAGGGGACACAAGTACTTC.